This T cell receptor beta chain was documented in a study of blood T cell repertoires in COVID-19. Study at large: Nucleic acid was either cDNA or gDNA, and it came from T cells, B-cell-depleted T cells, or PBMCs.

The CDR3 extends over 16 amino acids. Germline V gene data show CDR1 as SGHDN and CDR2 as FVKESK. After removal of 1 base from V and 4 bases from J, the junction contained 3 bases not matched to a gene. Under the authors' procedure: Using reference gene primer amplification, nucleated cell counts were estimated. Measured with immunoSEQ multiplex PCR; TCRdb has only the in-frame clones, and not every one. The V and J calls and clone size were taken over from that table, and D and trimming were inferred from the DNA. The repertoire has about 34,000 clones, more than 85% of them found once; the top ten carry less than 7%.

The chain has TRBV14 and TRBJ2-1; TRBD2 aligns across 11 bases. The origin of this receptor is a woman aged 80 or over with acute or convalescent COVID-19. What was sequenced was peripheral blood. The CDR3 sequence is CASSQVAGGQYNEQFF. In DNA form, the CDR3 reads TGTGCCAGCAGCCAAGTAGCGGGGGGGCAATACAATGAGCAGTTCTTC.